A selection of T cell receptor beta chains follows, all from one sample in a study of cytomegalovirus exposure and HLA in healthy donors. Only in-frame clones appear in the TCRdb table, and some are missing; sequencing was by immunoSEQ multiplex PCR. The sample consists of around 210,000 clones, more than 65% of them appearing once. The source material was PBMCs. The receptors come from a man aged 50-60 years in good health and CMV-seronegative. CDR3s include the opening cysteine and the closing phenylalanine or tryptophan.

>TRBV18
CASSPGTGGLQPQHF
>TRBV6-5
CASTQGAGNSPLHF
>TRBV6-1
CASSFRGSTGELFF
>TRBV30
CAWSLGGGNQPQHF
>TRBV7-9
CASSSREQGYEQYF
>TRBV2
CASSIDRAGTGELFF
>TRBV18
CASFPRTAGSDTQYF
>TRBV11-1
CASSLRVQGDEQFF
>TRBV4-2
CASSQGRDYNEQFF
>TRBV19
CASTKTDSYNEQFF
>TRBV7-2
CASSLGDRGVDEQYF
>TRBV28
CASSLAGARTKNIQYF
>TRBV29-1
CSVYGRGTDTQYF
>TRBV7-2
CASSLRQGMGGFF
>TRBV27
CASSQSRGDTQYF
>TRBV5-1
CASSLDREGGELFF
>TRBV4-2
CASSQDAASHYEQYF
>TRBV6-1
CASSEPGYEQYF
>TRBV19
CASSTPPSYTQYF
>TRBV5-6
CASSLSQGVTNYGYTF
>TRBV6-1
CASKSGNTEAFF
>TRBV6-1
CASSLAGGPPDTQYF
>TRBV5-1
CASSRGEANTGELFF
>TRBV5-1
CASSSYGGEAFF
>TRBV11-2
CASSPHAGVYIEQFF
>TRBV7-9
CASSLDMNTEAFF